Sequencing of this TCR beta chain was carried out in a study of T-cell reconstitution after alpha-beta-depleted transplantation in children. This clonotype was seen at least ten times. Its cognate antigen is unknown. A TCRbeta library incorporating unique molecular identifiers was prepared. TCRdb re-called the PCR reads through MiXCR, storing one row per CDR3 protein. In the table there are fewer than 500,000 distinct CDR3 sequences, around two fifths of which are singletons. Whole-study findings and limits: For some patients, TCRbeta diversity was high at day 60 because of recipient T cells and thymic progenitors that survived. Expanded graft clones numbering several hundred reportedly gave rise to alpha-beta T cells about two months after transplant. Once a year had passed after transplant, T-cell counts and diversity came mostly from newly produced T cells.

V was pared by 5 bases and J by 2 bases, with 8 bases between. The CDR3 is 12 residues long. Germline loops: CDR1 DFQATT, CDR2 SNEGSKA (reference sequence). The sequence came from a girl aged 2 to 10 with aplastic anemia, due to receive a stem cell transplant. The starting material was PBMCs, obtained before TCRalphabeta/CD19-depleted stem cell transplant. This sequence joins TRBV20-1 and TRBJ2-3; D call uncertain. CDR3 coding DNA: TGCAGTGCTGAGATTTACACAGATACGCAGTATTTT. Translation gives CSAEIYTDTQYF.